The next 26 T cell receptor beta chains were all read from a single sample in a study of shared clonotypes between healthy human individuals. Sequenced by immunoSEQ multiplex PCR; TCRdb stores in-frame clones only, minus some. The data show approximately 500,000 clones, with 90% to 96% seen just once and 0.05% to 0.07% held by the top ten. Sequenced material: naive CD4+ T cells sorted from blood. Subset noted: CD45RA+ positively selected. The receptors originated from a woman in her twenties or thirties in good health.

About this clone: Other DNA sequences within the sample encode an identical CDR3. This chain uses TRBV19 with TRBJ2-5; 9 bases map to TRBD1. J was trimmed by 5 bases and V by 6 bases; bases with no gene match: 10. The length of the CDR3 is 15 residues. Looked up from germline, CDR1 is LNHDA and CDR2 is SQIVND (reference sequence). Here the CDR3 reads CASSDPGQGGETQYF. The CDR3 region has the DNA TGTGCCAGTAGCGACCCGGGACAGGGTGGCGAGACCCAGTACTTC.

The chain joins TRBV18 to TRBJ2-5, with no clear D. Matching the DNA end better, TRBJ2-7 makes the J call doubtful. CDR1 and CDR2 from the germline V gene are KGHSH and LQKENI. The CDR3 contains 13 residues. The CDR3 loop is CASSPGLGYEQYF. The CDR3, as DNA: TGTGCCAGCTCACCAGGGCTAGGCTACGAGCAGTACTTC.

The chain recombines TRBV5-1 with TRBJ2-3; D is possibly TRBD1 (7 bases). The CDR3 extends over 15 amino acids. Trimming left V 4 bases short and J 4 bases short, with 16 bases between. CDR1 is SGHRS and CDR2 is YFSETQ in the germline V gene. This CDR3 is CASSVQGGAADTQYF. The CDR3 DNA follows: TGCGCCAGCAGCGTGCAGGGGGGCGCCGCAGATACGCAGTATTTT. The full variable domain, in which reference TRBV5-1 and TRBJ2-3 provide the parts outside the CDR3, is KAGVTQTPRYLIKTRGQQVTLSCSPISGHRSVSWYQQTPGQGLQFLFEYFSETQRNKGNFPGRFSGRQFSNSRSEMNVSTLELGDSALYLCASSVQGGAADTQYFGPGTRLTVL.

With respect to this clone: One end of the junction is discordant with germline, which a read error may explain. The V and J genes are TRBV6-5 and TRBJ1-1; D ambiguous. In germline, CDR1 is MNHEY, CDR2 SVGAGI. The CDR3 loop spans 9 amino acids. The CDR3 DNA reads as TGTGCCAGCAGTTCTCCGTTGATCTTT. Translated: CASSSPLIF.

Of note for this clone: Likely a read error: the CDR3 ends without its conserved phenylalanine or tryptophan. This chain connects TRBV7-9 to TRBJ1-1; 9 nucleotides line up with TRBD1. J lost 3 bases, V lost 4 bases, and 6 bases had no gene match. This CDR3 is built from 15 residues. CDR1 is SEHNR and CDR2 is FQNEAQ in the germline V gene (reference sequence). DNA of the CDR3: TGTGCCAGCAGCTGGGGGGACAGGGTAGACACTGAAGCTTTCCTT. Protein product: CASSWGDRVDTEAFL.

CDR3 sequence: CAISATGAGLEKLFF. Written as DNA, the CDR3 is TGTGCCATCAGTGCAACAGGGGCCGGACTTGAAAAACTGTTTTTT. The rearrangement joins TRBV10-3 to TRBJ1-4; the match to TRBD1 covers 7 bases. Germline V gene data show CDR1 as ENHRY and CDR2 as SYGVKD. This CDR3 contains 15 residues. With V trimmed by 4 bases and J by 7 bases, 9 bases remained unmatched.

The chain employs TRBV5-1 and TRBJ2-3; D gene unclear. V was clipped by 1 base and J by 2 bases, with 14 bases between them. The V gene's germline CDR1 is SGHRS and CDR2 YFSETQ. The length of the CDR3 is 16 residues. The CDR3 coding sequence is TGCGCCAGCAGCTTGAAGATAACGAGGAACACAGATACGCAGTATTTT. Amino acid sequence: CASSLKITRNTDTQYF.

This chain links TRBV14 with TRBJ1-2, with D unclear. CDR1 is SGHDN, CDR2 FVKESK, per germline. Trimming cost V 4 bases and J 2 bases, with 5 bases left between them. The CDR3 covers 12 residues. CDR3 DNA: TGTGCCAGCAGCCGTCAGAACTATGGCTACACCTTC. This translates into CASSRQNYGYTF.

The chain employs TRBV5-1 and TRBJ1-1; D gene ambiguous. Deletions cut 0 bases from V and 0 bases from J, with 12 bases between. Germline V CDR1 and CDR2: SGHRS, YFSETQ. The CDR3 has 16 residues. The CDR3 region is CASSLEGSLMNTEAFF. The CDR3, as DNA: TGCGCCAGCAGCTTGGAGGGCAGCCTCATGAACACTGAAGCTTTCTTT.

The rearrangement joins TRBV27 to TRBJ2-3, with TRBD2 identical over 7 bases. CDR3 size: 15 residues. Germline V gene sequence: CDR1 MNHEY, CDR2 SMNVEV (reference sequence). With 3 bases clipped from V and 7 bases from J, the junction kept 10 bases outside the gene matches. The CDR3 DNA follows: TGTGCCAGCAGTTTCTCTAGCGGTCGTTTCAATACGCAGTATTTT. This gives the protein CASSFSSGRFNTQYF.

The chain couples TRBV27 to TRBJ2-7; possible D gene TRBD1, 6 bases. The germline CDR1 and CDR2 sequences are MNHEY and SMNVEV (reference sequence). Between the trimmed V and J ends, which lost 3 bases and 5 bases, there was a span of 11 bases. This CDR3 region has 13 residues. The CDR3 coding sequence is TGTGCCAGCAGTTTCACAGGGTTAAACGAGCAGTACTTC. Translated: CASSFTGLNEQYF.

The V and J genes are TRBV4-2 and TRBJ1-6; 7 bases match TRBD1. Germline CDR1 reads LGHNA; CDR2 reads YNFKEQ. Losses at the gene ends were 2 bases for V and 7 bases for J; bases not matched to a gene: 5. This CDR3 spans 15 amino acids. CDR3 bases: TGTGCCAGCAGCCAACGACAGGGAGCCAATTCACCCCTCCACTTT. Translation: CASSQRQGANSPLHF.

As DNA, the CDR3 is TGTGCCAGCAGCTTCAGGGGTCCCATTGACGAGCAGTACTTC. It yields the protein CASSFRGPIDEQYF. The chain has TRBV7-2 and TRBJ2-7; perhaps TRBD1 as D (6 bases). Germline CDR1 SGHTA, CDR2 FQGNSA. The CDR3 has 14 residues. The V end lost 3 bases, the J end lost 5 bases, and 14 bases lay between the germline ends.

The chain uses TRBV5-1 and TRBJ2-3; maybe TRBD2 (5 bases). Germline lookup yields CDR1 SGHRS and CDR2 YFSETQ. The CDR3 length is 16 residues. V lost 1 base to trimming and J lost 5 bases, with 17 bases between them. CDR3 region: CASSLLSGLGGDTQYF. The DNA of the CDR3 is TGCGCCAGCAGCTTGCTTTCTGGACTCGGTGGAGATACGCAGTATTTT.

The V and J genes are TRBV10-3 and TRBJ2-7; 8 bases align to TRBD1. The CDR3 totals 15 residues. Per germline, CDR1 ENHRY and CDR2 SYGVKD. The ends lost 2 bases at V and 5 bases at J; junction bases unmatched: 8. The CDR3: CAISERTGGGNEQYF. The DNA for the CDR3 is TGTGCCATCAGTGAGCGCACAGGGGGTGGGAACGAGCAGTACTTC.

This chain links TRBV5-4 with TRBJ2-6; 9 nucleotides agree with TRBD1. The germline V gene has CDR1 SGHNT and CDR2 YYREEE (reference sequence). CDR3 length: 18 amino acids. V lost 3 bases and J lost 2; bases outside the gene matches: 9. CDR3 coding DNA: TGTGCCAGCAGCTGGGGACAGGGAGTCAATGCTGGGGCCAACGTCCTGACTTTC. This encodes CASSWGQGVNAGANVLTF.

The chain joins TRBV27 to TRBJ2-5; 15 positions agree with TRBD2. V lost 6 bases, J lost 5 bases, and 7 bases stayed unmatched. Germline V lookup: CDR1 MNHEY, CDR2 SMNVEV (reference sequence). The CDR3 covers 16 residues. Here the CDR3 DNA reads TGTGCCAGCAGGGGACTAGCGGGAGGAGGAGGTGAGACCCAGTACTTC. Translating it yields CASRGLAGGGGETQYF.

The chain recombines TRBV19 with TRBJ1-5; D perhaps matches TRBD1 (5 bases). Germline CDR1 and CDR2: LNHDA and SQIVND (reference sequence). Trimming shortened V by 6 bases and J by 0 bases, and 12 bases separated the two germline ends. The CDR3 covers 15 residues. The CDR3 sequence: CASSLSQGSNQPQHF. CDR3 bases: TGTGCCAGTAGCTTAAGTCAGGGTAGCAATCAGCCCCAGCATTTT.

The chain is built from TRBV7-9 and TRBJ1-1; 9 positions agree with TRBD1. There are 16 residues in the CDR3. Germline values: CDR1 SEHNR, CDR2 FQNEAQ (reference sequence). Trimming took 3 bases from V and 2 from J; bases not matched to a gene: 7. The CDR3 nucleotides read TGTGCCAGCAGCTTGGGACAGGGTATTTTCAACACTGAAGCTTTCTTT. Translating it yields CASSLGQGIFNTEAFF. The entire variable domain, with the rest obtained from reference TRBV7-9 and TRBJ1-1, is as follows: DTGVSQNPRHKITKRGQNVTFRCDPISEHNRLYWYRQTLGQGPEFLTYFQNEAQLEKSRLLSDRFSAERPKGSFSTLEIQRTEQGDSAMYLCASSLGQGIFNTEAFFGQGTRLTVV.

The V and J genes are TRBV10-1 and TRBJ2-3, with TRBD1 matching 7 bases. In germline, CDR1 is WNHNN, CDR2 SYGVQD (reference sequence). With V trimmed by 6 bases and J by 3 bases, 9 bases remained unmatched. The CDR3 runs 15 residues. The CDR3 DNA is TGCGCCAGCAGCGAAGGGGGCGCAGGGACAGATACGCAGTATTTT. Translation: CASSEGGAGTDTQYF.

The rearrangement uses TRBV4-2 and TRBJ2-6, with no clear D. The CDR3 is 15 amino acids. Per the germline V gene, CDR1 is LGHNA and CDR2 is YNFKEQ. Trimming stripped 1 base from V and 0 bases from J, with 4 bases between. The chain's CDR3 is CASSQGRSGANVLTF. The DNA for the CDR3 is TGTGCCAGCAGCCAAGGGCGCTCTGGGGCCAACGTCCTGACTTTC.

The chain is built from TRBV5-1 and TRBJ1-1; possible D gene TRBD1, 5 bases. V was trimmed by 0 bases and J by 6 bases, leaving 12 bases between them. The length of the CDR3 is 14 residues. Per the germline V gene, CDR1 is SGHRS and CDR2 is YFSETQ. The CDR3 DNA is TGCGCCAGCAGCTTGGACTGGGGCTCGGCTGAAGCTTTCTTT. Translated: CASSLDWGSAEAFF.

CDR3 sequence (DNA): TGTGCCAGCAGTGAAAGATACAGGGGTTCCTACAATGAGCAGTTCTTC. This encodes CASSERYRGSYNEQFF. V gene TRBV6-1 combines with J gene TRBJ2-1; 7 positions agree with TRBD1. The CDR3 is made up of 16 amino acids. Looked up from germline, CDR1 is MNHNS and CDR2 is SASEGT. V trimming: 2 bases; J trimming: 1 base; junction bases outside the gene matches: 5.

V usage is TRBV7-2 and J usage is TRBJ1-5; no firm D call. Trimming took 2 bases from V and 2 from J, leaving 10 bases between them. The CDR3 runs 15 residues. From germline, CDR1 is SGHTA and CDR2 FQGNSA. In DNA, the CDR3 is TGTGCCAGCAGCTTATCGGGTGCTGGCAATCAGCCCCAGCATTTT. Translation: CASSLSGAGNQPQHF. Supplemented by reference TRBV7-2 and TRBJ1-5, the full variable domain reads GAGVSQSPSNKVTEKGKDVELRCDPISGHTALYWYRQSLGQGLEFLIYFQGNSAPDKSGLPSDRFSAERTGGSVSTLTIQRTQQEDSAVYLCASSLSGAGNQPQHFGDGTRLSIL.

This sequence joins TRBV5-4 and TRBJ2-3; 12 positions match TRBD2. The CDR3 loop spans 17 amino acids. Trimming took 4 bases from V and 2 from J; bases not matched to a gene: 8. Germline V CDR1 and CDR2: SGHNT, YYREEE (reference sequence). Here the CDR3 reads CASSTRTSGIPTDTQYF. The CDR3 region has the DNA TGTGCCAGCAGCACCCGGACTAGCGGGATTCCCACAGATACGCAGTATTTT.

The rearrangement joins TRBV5-4 to TRBJ2-7; 9 bases align to TRBD1. J gave up 4 bases and V 0 bases, and 8 bases lay outside the gene matches. The CDR3 spans 16 residues. Germline V gives CDR1 SGHNT, CDR2 YYREEE (reference sequence). The CDR3 nucleotides are TGTGCCAGCAGCTTGGGGGGACAGGGAAGTGTTTACGAGCAGTACTTC. Encoded protein: CASSLGGQGSVYEQYF.